What follows are 2 T cell receptor beta chains derived from one specimen sequenced in a study of T cells in women clearing cervical HPV infection. Measured with immunoSEQ multiplex PCR; TCRdb has only the in-frame clones, and not every one. The specimen's table records under 35,000 clones. The sequenced material came from blood buffy coat. The receptors stem from a woman between 18 and 69 years old with a cervical HPV16 infection that either progressed to CIN3+ or cleared (not recorded which).

The CDR3 sequence: CSVETSGSRADTQYF. The covered CDR3 bases are TGCAGCGTCGAAACTAGCGGGAGTCGGGCAGATACG. The chain carries TRBV29-1 and TRBJ2-3; 11 bases fit TRBD2. The missing CDR3 end, 3 residues past where the read stops, is filled in from the germline J gene. The CDR3 totals 15 residues. V was clipped by 6 bases and J by 4 bases; unmatched bases: 9. Looked up from germline, CDR1 is SQVTM and CDR2 is ANQGSEA.

As concerns this clone: The DNA ends 3 residues before the CDR3 does, and the rest of the CDR3 is filled in from the germline J gene. The chain carries TRBV28 and TRBJ2-7; D is perhaps TRBD2 (8 bases). CDR1 and CDR2 (germline): MDHEN, SYDVKM. V lost 10 bases to trimming and J lost 2 bases, with 15 bases between them. CDR3 length equals 13 residues. CDR3 loop: CATGGGSTYEQYF. The sequenced part of the CDR3 DNA is TGTGCCACGGGAGGGGGCTCTACCTACGAG.